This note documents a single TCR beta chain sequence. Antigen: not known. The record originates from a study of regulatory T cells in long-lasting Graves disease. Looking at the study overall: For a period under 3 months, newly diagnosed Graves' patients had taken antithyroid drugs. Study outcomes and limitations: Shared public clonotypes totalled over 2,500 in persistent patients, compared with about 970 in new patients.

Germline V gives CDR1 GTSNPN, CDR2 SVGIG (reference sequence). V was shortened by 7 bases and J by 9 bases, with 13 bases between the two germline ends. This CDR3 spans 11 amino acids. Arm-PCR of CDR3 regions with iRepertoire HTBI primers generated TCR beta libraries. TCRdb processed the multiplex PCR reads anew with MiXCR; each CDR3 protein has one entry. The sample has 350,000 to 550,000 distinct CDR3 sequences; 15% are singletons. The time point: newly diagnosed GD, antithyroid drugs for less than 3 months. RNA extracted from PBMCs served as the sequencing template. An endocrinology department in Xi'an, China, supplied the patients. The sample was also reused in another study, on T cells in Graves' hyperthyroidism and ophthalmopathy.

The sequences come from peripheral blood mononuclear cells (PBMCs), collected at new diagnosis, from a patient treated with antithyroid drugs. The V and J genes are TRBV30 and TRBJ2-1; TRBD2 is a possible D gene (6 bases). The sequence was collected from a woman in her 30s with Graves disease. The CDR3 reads CAFFRGGEQFF. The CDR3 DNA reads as TGTGCCTTTTTCCGGGGAGGTGAGCAGTTCTTC.